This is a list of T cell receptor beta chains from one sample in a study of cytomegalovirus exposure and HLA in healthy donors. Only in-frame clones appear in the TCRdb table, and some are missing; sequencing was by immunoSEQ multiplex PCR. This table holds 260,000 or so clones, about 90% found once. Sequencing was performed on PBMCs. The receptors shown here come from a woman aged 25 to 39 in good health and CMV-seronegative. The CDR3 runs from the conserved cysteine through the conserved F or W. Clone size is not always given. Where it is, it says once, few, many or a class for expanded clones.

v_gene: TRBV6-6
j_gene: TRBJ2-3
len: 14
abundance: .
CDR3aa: CASSPTRGTDTQYF

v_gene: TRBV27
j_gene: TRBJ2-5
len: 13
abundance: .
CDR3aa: CASSGNREETQYF

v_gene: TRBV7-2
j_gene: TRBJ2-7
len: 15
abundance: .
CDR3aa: CASSLAAKVSYEQYF

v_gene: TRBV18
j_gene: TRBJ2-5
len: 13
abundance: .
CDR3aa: CASSPYVVETQYF

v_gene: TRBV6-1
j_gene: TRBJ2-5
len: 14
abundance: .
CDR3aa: CASSSKHGQETQYF

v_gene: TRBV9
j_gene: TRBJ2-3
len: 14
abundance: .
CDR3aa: CASSAADLSHTQYF

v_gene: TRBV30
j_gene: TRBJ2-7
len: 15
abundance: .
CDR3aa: CAWSGSRGGGDEQYF

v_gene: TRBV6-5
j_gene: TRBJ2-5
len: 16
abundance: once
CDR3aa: CASSYSTSGTRETQYF

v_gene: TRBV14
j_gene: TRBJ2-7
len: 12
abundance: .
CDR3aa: CASSQGAYEQYF

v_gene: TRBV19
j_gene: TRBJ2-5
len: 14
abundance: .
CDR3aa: CASSIFGRQETQYF

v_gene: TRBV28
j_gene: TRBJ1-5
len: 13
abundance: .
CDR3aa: CASLTASNQPQHF

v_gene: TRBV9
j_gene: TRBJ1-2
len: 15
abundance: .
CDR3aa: CASSVGTGAVYGYTF

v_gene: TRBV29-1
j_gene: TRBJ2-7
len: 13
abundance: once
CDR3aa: CSVGGQVRHEQYF

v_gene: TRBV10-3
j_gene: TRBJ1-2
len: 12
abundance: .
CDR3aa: CAISEVARNYTF

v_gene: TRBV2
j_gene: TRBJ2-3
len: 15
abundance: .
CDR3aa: CASSLDRGSTDTQYF

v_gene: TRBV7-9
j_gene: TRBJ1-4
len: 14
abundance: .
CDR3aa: CASSFSGSNEKLFF

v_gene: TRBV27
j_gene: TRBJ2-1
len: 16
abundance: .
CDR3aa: CASSLSSGRGYNEQFF

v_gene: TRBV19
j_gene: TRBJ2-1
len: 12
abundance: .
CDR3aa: CASSTGGYEQFF

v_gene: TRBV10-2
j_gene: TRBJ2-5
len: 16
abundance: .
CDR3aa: CASSESGLAAQETQYF

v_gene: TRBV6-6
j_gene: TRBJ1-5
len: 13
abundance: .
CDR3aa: CASSRDSAGPQHF

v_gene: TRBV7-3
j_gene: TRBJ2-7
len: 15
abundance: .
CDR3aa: CASLGIRVNPYEQYF

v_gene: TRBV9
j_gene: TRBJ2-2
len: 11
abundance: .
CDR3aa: CASSNPGELFF

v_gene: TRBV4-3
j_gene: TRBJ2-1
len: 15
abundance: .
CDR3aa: CASSQDRGPYNEQFF

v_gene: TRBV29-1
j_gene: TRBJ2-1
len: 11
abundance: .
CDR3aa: CSVPERGGQFF

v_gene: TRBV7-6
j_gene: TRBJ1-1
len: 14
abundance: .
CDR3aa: CASSFGEGNTEAFF

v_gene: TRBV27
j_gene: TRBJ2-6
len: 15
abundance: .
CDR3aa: CASKQTYSGANVLTF

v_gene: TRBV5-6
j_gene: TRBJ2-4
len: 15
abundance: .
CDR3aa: CASSLDSLAKNIQYF

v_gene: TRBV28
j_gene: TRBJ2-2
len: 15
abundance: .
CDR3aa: CASSPIGTNTGELFF

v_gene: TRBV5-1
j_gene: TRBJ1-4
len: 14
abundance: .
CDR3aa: CASSLEGGEEKLFF

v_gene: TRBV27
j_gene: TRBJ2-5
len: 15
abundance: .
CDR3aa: CASSPGKGLGGIQYF

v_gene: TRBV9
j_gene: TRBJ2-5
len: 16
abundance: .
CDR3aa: CASSVGPLTNLETQYF

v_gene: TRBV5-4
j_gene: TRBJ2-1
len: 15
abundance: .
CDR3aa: CASSSGRTLNNEQFF

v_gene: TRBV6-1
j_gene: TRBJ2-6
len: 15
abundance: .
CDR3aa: CASSEEGAGANVLTF

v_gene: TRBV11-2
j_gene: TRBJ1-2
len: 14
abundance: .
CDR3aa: CASSLLDNPYGYTF

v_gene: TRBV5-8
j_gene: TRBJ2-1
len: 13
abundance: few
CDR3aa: CASSRQGGHEQFF

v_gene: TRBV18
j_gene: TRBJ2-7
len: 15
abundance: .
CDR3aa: CASSPDRQGMREQYF

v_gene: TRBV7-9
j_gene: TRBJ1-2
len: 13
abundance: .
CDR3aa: CASRAASNYGYTF

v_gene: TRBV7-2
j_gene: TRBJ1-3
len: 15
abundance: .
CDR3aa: CASSLSGGVGNTIYF

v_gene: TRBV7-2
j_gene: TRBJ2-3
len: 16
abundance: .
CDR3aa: CASNPGGTGLPDTQYF

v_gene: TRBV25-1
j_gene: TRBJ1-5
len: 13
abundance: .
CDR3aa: CASSEWGNQPQHF

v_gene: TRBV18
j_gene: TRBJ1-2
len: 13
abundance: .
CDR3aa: CASSPQGAQGYTF

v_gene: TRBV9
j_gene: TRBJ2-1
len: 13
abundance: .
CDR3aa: CASSVVPSGEQFF

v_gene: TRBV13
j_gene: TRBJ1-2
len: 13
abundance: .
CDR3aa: CASRAWGLLGYTF

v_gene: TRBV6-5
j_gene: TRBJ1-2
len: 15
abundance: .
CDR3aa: CASSYPQDRDYGYTF

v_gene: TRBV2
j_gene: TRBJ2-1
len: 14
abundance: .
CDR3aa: CASRRRPTSSEQFF

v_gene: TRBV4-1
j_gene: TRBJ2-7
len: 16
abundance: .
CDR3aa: CASSQMTSGKLYEQYF

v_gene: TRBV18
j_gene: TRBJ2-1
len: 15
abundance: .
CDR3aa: CASSHRGSPYNEQFF

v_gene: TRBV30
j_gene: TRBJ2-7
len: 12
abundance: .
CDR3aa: CAWMSGTYEQYF

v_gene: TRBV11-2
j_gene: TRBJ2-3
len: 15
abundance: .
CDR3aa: CASSTLAGRTDTQYF

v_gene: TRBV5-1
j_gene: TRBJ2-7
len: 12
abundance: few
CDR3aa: CASSLDSPEQYF

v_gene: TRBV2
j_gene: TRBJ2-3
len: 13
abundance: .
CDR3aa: CAGRASGTDTQYF

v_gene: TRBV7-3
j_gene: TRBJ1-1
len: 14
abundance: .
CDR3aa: CASSIGTGNTEAFF

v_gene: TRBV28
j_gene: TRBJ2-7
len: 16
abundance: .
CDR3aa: CASLPWGTGGKYEQYF

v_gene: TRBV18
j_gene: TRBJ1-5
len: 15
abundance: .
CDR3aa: CASSSGQGMYQPQHF

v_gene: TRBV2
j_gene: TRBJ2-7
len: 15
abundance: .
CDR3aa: CASRPPMGTSYEQYF